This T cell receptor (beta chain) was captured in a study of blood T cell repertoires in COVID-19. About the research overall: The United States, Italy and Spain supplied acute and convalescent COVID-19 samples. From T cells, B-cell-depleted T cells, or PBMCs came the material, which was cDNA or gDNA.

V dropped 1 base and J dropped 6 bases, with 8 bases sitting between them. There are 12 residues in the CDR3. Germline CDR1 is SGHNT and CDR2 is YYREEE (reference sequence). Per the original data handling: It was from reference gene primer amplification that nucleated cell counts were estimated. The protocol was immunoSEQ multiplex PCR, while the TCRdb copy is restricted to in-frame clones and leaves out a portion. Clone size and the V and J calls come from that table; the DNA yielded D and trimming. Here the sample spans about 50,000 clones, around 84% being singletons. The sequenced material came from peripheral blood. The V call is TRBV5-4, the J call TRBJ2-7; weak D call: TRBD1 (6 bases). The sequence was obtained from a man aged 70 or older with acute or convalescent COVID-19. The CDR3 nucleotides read TGTGCCAGCAGCTTGCAGGGGCGCGAGCAGTACTTC. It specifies CASSLQGREQYF.